The sequence of this T cell receptor beta chain was determined in a study of T cell responses to AZD1222 COVID-19 vaccine. Study-wide findings and caveats: Two AZD1222 administrations were followed by greater Spike-specific TCR breadth and depth. Close to half of spike-specific TCRs reportedly recognize unmutated variant regions. Among AZD1222 vaccinees, only five or six were seropositive at baseline.

The CDR3 contains 11 residues. Looked up from germline, CDR1 is SGHAT and CDR2 is FQNNGV. V was pared by 3 bases and J by 6 bases, with 4 bases between. With respect to this clone: As yet, its antigen is unknown.

Libraries were prepared by immunoSEQ multiplex PCR; TCRdb keeps only in-frame clonotypes and omits some of them. The sample has 150,000 to 200,000 clones, about 92% seen once; the top ten hold about 1%. This TCR derives from an adult in good health. The chain joins TRBV11-2 to TRBJ2-3; D ambiguous. The specimen was peripheral blood, collected on day 0 of AZD1222 vaccination. The CDR3 coding sequence is TGTGCCAGCAGCTTTATGGATACGCAGTATTTT. Its protein is CASSFMDTQYF.